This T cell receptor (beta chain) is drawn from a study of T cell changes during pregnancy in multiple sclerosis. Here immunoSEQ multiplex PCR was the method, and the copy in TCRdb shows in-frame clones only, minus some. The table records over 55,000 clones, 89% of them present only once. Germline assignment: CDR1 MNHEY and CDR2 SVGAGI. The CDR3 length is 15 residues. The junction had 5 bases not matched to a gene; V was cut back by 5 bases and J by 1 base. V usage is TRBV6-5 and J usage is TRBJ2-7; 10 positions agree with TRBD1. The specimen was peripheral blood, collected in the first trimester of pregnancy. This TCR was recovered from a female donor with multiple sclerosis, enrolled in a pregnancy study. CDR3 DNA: TGTGCCAGCAGTAGGCCGGGACAGGGGTCCTACGAGCAGTACTTC. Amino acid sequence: CASSRPGQGSYEQYF.